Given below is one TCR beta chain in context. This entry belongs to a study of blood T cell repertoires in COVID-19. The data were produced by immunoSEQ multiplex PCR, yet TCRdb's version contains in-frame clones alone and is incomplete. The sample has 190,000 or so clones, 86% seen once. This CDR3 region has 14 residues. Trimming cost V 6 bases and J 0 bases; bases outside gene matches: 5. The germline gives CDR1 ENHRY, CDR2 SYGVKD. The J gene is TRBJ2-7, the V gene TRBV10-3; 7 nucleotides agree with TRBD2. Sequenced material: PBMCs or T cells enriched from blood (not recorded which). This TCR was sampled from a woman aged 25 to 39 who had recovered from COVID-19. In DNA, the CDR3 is TGTGCCATCAGGTCCGGGAGGAGCTCCTACGAGCAGTACTTC. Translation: CAIRSGRSSYEQYF.